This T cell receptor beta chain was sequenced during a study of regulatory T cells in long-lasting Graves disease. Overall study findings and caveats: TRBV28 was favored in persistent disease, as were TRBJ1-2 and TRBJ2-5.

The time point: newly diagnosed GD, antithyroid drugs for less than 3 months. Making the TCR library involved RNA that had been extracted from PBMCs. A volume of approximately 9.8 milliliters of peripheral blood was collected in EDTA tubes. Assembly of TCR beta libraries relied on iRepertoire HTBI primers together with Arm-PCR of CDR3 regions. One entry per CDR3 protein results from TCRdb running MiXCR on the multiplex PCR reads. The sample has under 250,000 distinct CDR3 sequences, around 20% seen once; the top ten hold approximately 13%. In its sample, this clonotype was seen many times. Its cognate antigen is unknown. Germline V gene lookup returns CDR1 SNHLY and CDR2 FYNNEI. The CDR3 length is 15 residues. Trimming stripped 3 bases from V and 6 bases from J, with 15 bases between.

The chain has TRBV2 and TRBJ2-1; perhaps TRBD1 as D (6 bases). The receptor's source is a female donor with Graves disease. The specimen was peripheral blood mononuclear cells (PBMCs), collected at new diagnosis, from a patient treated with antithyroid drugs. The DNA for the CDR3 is TGTGCCAGCAGTGACCACAGGGCGCCTGGCAATGAGCAGTTCTTC. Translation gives CASSDHRAPGNEQFF.